A selection of T cell receptor beta chains follows, all from one sample in a study of graft-versus-host responses after intestinal transplantation. Their antigen targets remain unknown. Some clones are missing from TCRdb's copy, which holds only in-frame ones; the method was immunoSEQ multiplex PCR. The sample has tens of thousands of clones, roughly nine tenths seen once. The sequencing used unstimulated CD4+ T cells sorted from spleen or lymph node cells, collected before transplant. The receptor set was obtained from a human donor who was the organ donor for an intestinal transplant. Both conserved end residues are part of each CDR3. D genes are given only for firm matches. A clone size is listed for some rows: how often the clone was seen (once, few, many), or a class if it is expanded.

d_call,j_call,clone_size,cdr3_length,v_call,cdr3_nt,cdr3_aa
.,TRBJ2-4,.,13,TRBV28,TGTGCCAGCAGTACAGTAGCCAAAAACATTCAGTACTTC,CASSTVAKNIQYF
.,TRBJ1-5,.,17,TRBV30,TGTGCCTGCCCGTGGATCAGTGAGGAGGGCAGCAATCAGCCCCAGCATTTT,CACPWISEEGSNQPQHF
TRBD1,TRBJ1-2,.,12,TRBV10-1,TGCGCCAGCAGTGAGGGGACAGACGGCTACACCTTC,CASSEGTDGYTF
TRBD1,TRBJ2-7,.,17,TRBV28,TGTGCCAGCAGTCTTCCGGGACAGGGAATAGGTAGCTACGAGCAGTACTTC,CASSLPGQGIGSYEQYF
TRBD2,TRBJ2-1,once,16,TRBV5-8,TGTGCCAGCAGTGGAGAGCGGGGCAGCTCCTACAATGAGCAGTTCTTC,CASSGERGSSYNEQFF
TRBD1,TRBJ2-7,.,13,TRBV7-2,TGTGCCAGCAGCCGGACAGGGGTGTACGAGCAGTACTTC,CASSRTGVYEQYF
.,TRBJ2-2,once,14,TRBV9,TGTGCCAGCAGCGTAGGAGGGAACACCGGGGAGCTGTTTTTT,CASSVGGNTGELFF
.,TRBJ1-2,.,15,TRBV28,TGTGCCAGCAGTTTGCGGGGGCGAGTTAACTATGGCTACACCTTC,CASSLRGRVNYGYTF
.,TRBJ1-1,.,13,TRBV9,TGTGCCAGCAGCGTAGGGCGGCACACTGAAGCTTTCTTT,CASSVGRHTEAFF
TRBD1,TRBJ1-1,.,15,TRBV7-2,TGTGCCAGCAGCTTAGTGGAGGGGGCGCTCGCTGAAGCTTTCTTT,CASSLVEGALAEAFF
TRBD1,TRBJ1-1,once,14,TRBV19,TGTGCCAGTAGCCCACCAGGACAGGAGCCTAAAGCTCTCTTT,CASSPPGQEPKALF
.,TRBJ2-1,.,13,TRBV13,TGTGCCAGCAGCTTAGATCTAGGCCAGGAGCAGTTCTTC,CASSLDLGQEQFF